This T cell receptor (beta chain) was profiled in a study of CD8 T cells in Susac syndrome. Germline values: CDR1 SGHNT, CDR2 YYREEE (reference sequence). The CDR3 loop spans 16 amino acids. The ends were cut back, 2 bases at V and 3 bases at J, with 18 bases in the middle. RNA, at 0.5 to 1 ug, was reverse transcribed with random hexamers. Amplification of TCR beta CDR3 used immunoSEQ multiplex PCR across 54 Vbeta and 13 Jbeta. Via MiXCR, TCRdb re-called the immunoSEQ multiplex PCR reads, giving one row per CDR3 protein. The data hold about 200,000 distinct CDR3 sequences, with 90% to 96% observed a single time. Sequencing of TCR beta was undertaken in CD8+ and CD4+ T cells derived from blood.

The sequencing input was CD4+ T cells from PBMCs. The clonotype originates from a human donor with multiple sclerosis. J is TRBJ2-7 and V is TRBV5-4, with a tentative D call TRBD1 (8 bases). The DNA of the CDR3 is TGTGCCAGCAGCTTCGGGTTACAGGGGGGGGGCTACGAGCAGTACTTC. Protein: CASSFGLQGGGYEQYF.